A single sample is the source of the 27 T cell receptor beta chains below, sequenced in a study of cytomegalovirus exposure and HLA in healthy donors. A multiplex PCR was run with 60 Vbeta primers and 13 Jbeta primers. This table comes from immunoSEQ multiplex PCR, and its TCRdb copy is limited to in-frame clones, with some not included. The table shows about 99,000 clones, with approximately 81% occurring only once. Sequencing input: PBMCs. Receptors were obtained from a male donor in good health and CMV-seropositive.

V and J are TRBV7-2 and TRBJ1-1; no firm D call. V shed 1 base and J shed 1 base, with 7 bases lying between them. The CDR3 totals 14 residues. The germline CDR1 and CDR2 sequences are SGHTA and FQGNSA. DNA for the CDR3: TGTGCCAGCAGCTTAGTTTTTCAGAACACTGAAGCTTTCTTT. Translating it yields CASSLVFQNTEAFF.

The J gene is TRBJ1-1, the V gene TRBV6-5; 10 bases match TRBD1. Germline CDR1 and CDR2: MNHEY and SVGAGI. The CDR3 totals 15 residues. Germline trimming cut 5 bases from V and 6 bases from J; bases unmatched to any gene: 9. CDR3 sequence reads: CASSASGTGVAEAFF. The CDR3 DNA reads as TGTGCCAGCAGTGCATCCGGGACAGGGGTCGCTGAAGCTTTCTTT.

The chain combines TRBV5-1 with TRBJ2-7, with 7 bases lining up with TRBD2. Germline assignment: CDR1 SGHRS and CDR2 YFSETQ. The CDR3 has 15 residues. With 0 bases clipped from V and 3 bases from J, the junction kept 6 bases outside the gene matches. The CDR3 DNA reads TGCGCCAGCAGCTTGGCTTCTAGCGGACACTACGAGCAGTACTTC. This codes for CASSLASSGHYEQYF.

This chain links TRBV7-8 with TRBJ1-1, with D uncertain. This CDR3 comprises 12 residues. Trimming pared 4 bases from V and 6 bases from J, leaving 9 bases between. The V gene's germline CDR1 is SGHVS and CDR2 FQNEAQ. CDR3 coding DNA: TGTGCCAGCAGCTATAGTTTCTCTGAAGCTTTCTTT. This gives the protein CASSYSFSEAFF.

CDR3 bases: TGTGCCAGCAGGGACAGCAACTATGGCTACACCTTC. It translates to CASRDSNYGYTF. V is TRBV6-5 and J is TRBJ1-2; possibly TRBD1 for D (6 bases). The CDR3 consists of 12 residues. Germline V gene sequence: CDR1 MNHEY, CDR2 SVGAGI. The germline V and J ends were trimmed by 6 bases and 2 bases, with 7 bases remaining between them.

The CDR3: CASSLFTGELFF. CDR3 nucleotides: TGTGCCAGCAGCCTTTTCACCGGGGAGCTGTTTTTT. This chain connects TRBV7-2 to TRBJ2-2; D unresolved. Germline CDR1 and CDR2: SGHTA and FQGNSA. The V end lost 5 bases, the J end lost 4 bases, and 5 bases lay between the germline ends. The CDR3 has 12 amino acids.

The chain has TRBV5-6 and TRBJ1-5; the D gene is possibly TRBD1 (5 bases). Trimming removed 2 bases from V and 4 bases from J, with 13 bases in between. In germline, CDR1 is SGHDT, CDR2 YYEEEE. The CDR3 spans 15 residues. In nucleotides, the CDR3 is TGTGCCAGCAGCTTCGGGACTGGAAGGAATCAGCCCCAGCATTTT. It is translated as CASSFGTGRNQPQHF.

This chain joins TRBV30 and TRBJ2-5; 7 bases fit TRBD1. Germline trimming cut 3 bases from V and 2 bases from J; bases unmatched to any gene: 9. Per germline, CDR1 GTSNPN and CDR2 SVGIG (reference sequence). CDR3 size: 15 residues. CDR3 DNA: TGTGCCTGGAGCCTAACCGGGACAGCGCAAGAGACCCAGTACTTC. It specifies CAWSLTGTAQETQYF.

This chain links TRBV4-3 with TRBJ1-1, with 9 positions matching TRBD1. This CDR3 region has 18 residues. Trimming at V came to 0 bases and at J to 4 bases, leaving 12 bases not matched to a gene. Germline CDR1 is LGHNA and CDR2 is YSLEER. CDR3 residues: CASSQEPFGTGRGTEAFF. The CDR3 DNA follows: TGCGCCAGCAGCCAAGAGCCGTTCGGGACAGGGCGCGGCACTGAAGCTTTCTTT.

This sequence joins TRBV6-5 and TRBJ1-2; 7 bases are a match to TRBD1. V was pared by 7 bases and J by 12 bases, with 11 bases of the junction left unmatched. The CDR3 is made up of 12 amino acids. Looked up from germline, CDR1 is MNHEY and CDR2 is SVGAGI. CDR3 bases: TGTGCCAGCATGGACAGGTCCGCTCTTCACACCTTC. Translated: CASMDRSALHTF.

This clone was seen a few times. The chain couples TRBV27 to TRBJ1-1; D remains ambiguous. The germline V gene encodes CDR1 MNHEY and CDR2 SMNVEV (reference sequence). This CDR3 is 11 amino acids long. V was cut by 2 bases and J by 11 bases, with 9 bases left in between. This CDR3 reads CASSLKGRAFF. The CDR3 bases are TGTGCCAGCAGTTTAAAAGGGAGGGCTTTCTTT.

The chain joins TRBV9 to TRBJ1-5, with TRBD1 identical over 7 bases. V lost 2 bases and J lost 7; bases outside the gene matches: 6. CDR3 length: 14 amino acids. Germline CDR1 and CDR2: SGDLS and YYNGEE. CDR3 protein: CASSVGRQGQPQHF. DNA of the CDR3: TGTGCCAGCAGCGTGGGGAGACAGGGCCAGCCCCAGCATTTT.

The V call is TRBV7-8, the J call TRBJ2-1; 11 nucleotides agree with TRBD2. Trimming removed 3 bases from V and 4 bases from J; junction bases left unmatched: 5. CDR1 and CDR2 (germline): SGHVS, FQNEAQ. The CDR3 spans 16 residues. In DNA form, the CDR3 reads TGTGCCAGCAGCTTCCTGACTAGCGGGGTTTACAATGAGCAGTTCTTC. Translation gives CASSFLTSGVYNEQFF.

The chain has TRBV10-1 and TRBJ2-7, with 9 bases lining up with TRBD2. Germline CDR1 and CDR2: WNHNN and SYGVQD (reference sequence). The CDR3 consists of 17 residues. The ends lost 0 bases at V and 1 base at J; junction bases unmatched: 7. This CDR3 reads CASSESGAGGPSYEQYF. The DNA of the CDR3 is TGCGCCAGCAGTGAGTCAGGAGCGGGGGGCCCGTCCTACGAGCAGTACTTC.

The V call is TRBV7-9, the J call TRBJ1-4; D not resolved. V lost 2 bases and J 8 bases, leaving 12 bases between the germline ends. CDR1 SEHNR and CDR2 FQNEAQ come from the germline V gene (reference sequence). The CDR3 length is 14 residues. CDR3 loop: CASSLPAAGEKLFF. CDR3 in DNA: TGTGCCAGCAGCTTACCAGCGGCGGGAGAAAAACTGTTTTTT. The variable domain in full, with the rest retrieved from reference TRBV7-9 and TRBJ1-4, is DTGVSQNPRHKITKRGQNVTFRCDPISEHNRLYWYRQTLGQGPEFLTYFQNEAQLEKSRLLSDRFSAERPKGSFSTLEIQRTEQGDSAMYLCASSLPAAGEKLFFGSGTQLSVL.

This sequence joins TRBV4-2 and TRBJ1-2, with D tentatively TRBD1 (5 bases). V gave up 4 bases and J gave up 3 bases, with 9 bases separating them. The length of the CDR3 is 13 residues. The germline V gene has CDR1 LGHNA and CDR2 YNFKEQ. CDR3 protein: CASSPPGDYGYTF. For the CDR3, the DNA is TGTGCCAGCAGCCCGCCGGGGGACTATGGCTACACCTTC.

This clone appeared a few times. This chain links TRBV6-6 with TRBJ1-5; 9 positions match TRBD1. Germline V gene data show CDR1 as MNHNY and CDR2 as SVGAGI (reference sequence). The CDR3 totals 14 residues. Trimming cost V 5 bases and J 4 bases; bases outside gene matches: 3. CDR3 loop: CASSKDRGNQPQHF. The CDR3, as DNA: TGTGCCAGCAGTAAGGACAGGGGTAATCAGCCCCAGCATTTT.

The genes are TRBV13 and TRBJ2-5, with D uncertain. This CDR3 comprises 16 residues. Trimming took off 3 bases at V and 1 base at J, with 15 bases between the two ends. Germline CDR1 and CDR2: PRHDT and FYEKMQ (reference sequence). The CDR3 loop reads CASSFSTHSFQETQYF. The CDR3 DNA follows: TGTGCCAGCAGCTTCTCCACCCACAGTTTCCAAGAGACCCAGTACTTC.

This chain joins TRBV2 and TRBJ2-5, with TRBD1 matching over 8 bases. CDR1 and CDR2 (germline): SNHLY, FYNNEI. The CDR3 is 14 amino acids. J lost 3 bases, V lost 3 bases, and 3 bases had no gene match. CDR3 nucleotides: TGTGCCAGCAGTGAGGGACAGGCAAAAGAGACCCAGTACTTC. Protein sequence: CASSEGQAKETQYF.

The CDR3 loop is CASIPGTGGYRSNQPQHF. CDR3 DNA sequence: TGTGCCAGTATCCCCGGGACAGGGGGCTATAGGAGCAATCAGCCCCAGCATTTT. The V and J genes are TRBV19 and TRBJ1-5, with 12 bases lining up with TRBD1. This CDR3 comprises 18 residues. V shed 7 bases, J shed 1 base, and the junction held 11 bases outside the gene matches. Germline-derived CDR1 and CDR2 are LNHDA and SQIVND (reference sequence).

The chain links TRBV6-5 to TRBJ2-7; D might be TRBD1 (5 bases). The V end was cut by 7 bases, the J end by 1 base, with 11 bases between. Germline CDR1 reads MNHEY; CDR2 reads SVGAGI. The CDR3 totals 13 residues. CDR3 nucleotide sequence: TGTGCCAGCACCCAGGCAGGGTCCTACGAGCAGTACTTC. This encodes CASTQAGSYEQYF.

The CDR3 nucleotides are TGTGCAAGTCGCTTGAGTGGGACAGGGCAGTACGAGCAGTACTTC. This codes for CASRLSGTGQYEQYF. The chain is built from TRBV12-2 and TRBJ2-7; whether TRBD1, the table's D call, matches the DNA was not checked. TRBV12-2 is an annotated pseudogene. CDR3 length equals 15 residues.

This clone was observed a handful of times. The chain joins TRBV30 to TRBJ1-3; no clear D gene. Trimming removed 2 bases at V and 0 bases at J, with 5 bases between. CDR1 GTSNPN and CDR2 SVGIG come from the germline V gene (reference sequence). This CDR3 has 13 residues. CDR3 bases: TGTGCCTGGAGTCCACACTCTGGAAACACCATATATTTT. It specifies CAWSPHSGNTIYF. Using reference TRBV30 and TRBJ1-3 for the parts outside the CDR3, the full variable domain is SQTIHQWPATLVQPVGSPLSLECTVEGTSNPNLYWYRQAAGRGLQLLFYSVGIGQISSEVPQNLSASRPQDRQFILSSKKLLLSDSGFYLCAWSPHSGNTIYFGEGSWLTVV.

The chain links TRBV7-9 to TRBJ2-1; 7 bases line up with TRBD2. Germline CDR1 reads SEHNR; CDR2 reads FQNEAQ (reference sequence). This CDR3 is built from 15 residues. Trimming at V came to 5 bases and at J to 8 bases, leaving 12 bases not matched to a gene. As DNA, the CDR3 is TGTGCCAGCAGCCGAGGGAGGGAATGGGGCGATGAGCAGTTCTTC. It translates to CASSRGREWGDEQFF.

The CDR3 spells CSVKTGSNYGYTF. CDR3 DNA: TGCAGCGTTAAGACAGGATCTAACTATGGCTACACCTTC. V usage is TRBV29-1 and J usage is TRBJ1-2; maybe TRBD1 (6 bases). The germline V and J ends were trimmed by 5 bases and 0 bases, with 10 bases remaining between them. There are 13 residues in the CDR3. Germline-derived CDR1 and CDR2 are SQVTM and ANQGSEA.

The chain is built from TRBV14 and TRBJ1-3; D gene unclear. Germline loops: CDR1 SGHDN, CDR2 FVKESK. Trimming removed 2 bases from V and 9 bases from J, with 11 bases in between. The CDR3 is made up of 13 amino acids. CDR3 DNA: TGTGCCAGCAGCCAATATTATCGAGGCACCATATATTTT. Translated, it gives CASSQYYRGTIYF.

The chain combines TRBV5-1 with TRBJ2-5; 10 nucleotides match TRBD2. V was pared by 4 bases and J by 1 base, with 7 bases of the junction left unmatched. Germline-derived CDR1 and CDR2 are SGHRS and YFSETQ. The CDR3 has 16 amino acids. DNA of the CDR3: TGCGCCAGCAGCACAGGACTAGCGGTACCCCAAGAGACCCAGTACTTC. Translation: CASSTGLAVPQETQYF. The whole variable domain, filled in from reference TRBV5-1 and TRBJ2-5, reads KAGVTQTPRYLIKTRGQQVTLSCSPISGHRSVSWYQQTPGQGLQFLFEYFSETQRNKGNFPGRFSGRQFSNSRSEMNVSTLELGDSALYLCASSTGLAVPQETQYFGPGTRLLVL.